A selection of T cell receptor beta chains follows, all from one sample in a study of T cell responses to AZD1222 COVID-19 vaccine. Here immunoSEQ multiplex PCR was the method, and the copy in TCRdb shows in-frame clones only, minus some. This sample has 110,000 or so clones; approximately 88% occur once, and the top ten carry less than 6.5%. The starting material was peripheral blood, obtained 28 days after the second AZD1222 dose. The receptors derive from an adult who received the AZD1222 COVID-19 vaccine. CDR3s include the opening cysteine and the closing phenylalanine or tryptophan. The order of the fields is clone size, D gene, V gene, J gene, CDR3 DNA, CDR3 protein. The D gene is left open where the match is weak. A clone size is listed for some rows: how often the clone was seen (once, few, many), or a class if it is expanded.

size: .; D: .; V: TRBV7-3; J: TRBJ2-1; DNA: TGTGCCAGCAGCTTAGGAGGCCAGTCCTACAATGAGCAGTTCTTC; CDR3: CASSLGGQSYNEQFF
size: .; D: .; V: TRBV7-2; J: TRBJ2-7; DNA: TGTGCCAGCAGCTTTTCGCAGATAAACTACGAGCAGTACTTC; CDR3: CASSFSQINYEQYF
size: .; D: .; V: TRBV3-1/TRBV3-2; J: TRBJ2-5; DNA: TGTGCCAGCAGCCAGGCCGGGGAGACCCAGTACTTC; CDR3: CASSQAGETQYF
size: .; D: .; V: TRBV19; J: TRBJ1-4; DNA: TGTGCCAGTAGTATAGGTAGGGATCGTGAAAAACTGTTTTTT; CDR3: CASSIGRDREKLFF
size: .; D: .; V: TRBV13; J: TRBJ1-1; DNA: TGTGCCAGCAGCTTAGGCCGAGCGCCTGAAGCTTTCTTT; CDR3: CASSLGRAPEAFF
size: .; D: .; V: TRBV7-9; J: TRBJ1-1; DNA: TGTGCCAGCAGCTTTGCGGACACTGAAGCTTTCTTT; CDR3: CASSFADTEAFF
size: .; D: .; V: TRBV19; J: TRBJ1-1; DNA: TGTGCCAGCACCATTTCGGCGGGGGGAGCTTTCTTT; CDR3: CASTISAGGAFF
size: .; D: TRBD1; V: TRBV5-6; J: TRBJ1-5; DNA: TGTGCCAGCAGCTTGAGGGCAGGGGGTTTCAATCAGCCCCAGCATTTT; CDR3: CASSLRAGGFNQPQHF
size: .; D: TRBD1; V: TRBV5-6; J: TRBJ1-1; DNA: TGTGCCAGCAGCTCCGCGACAGGGGGGAACACTGAAGCTTTCTTT; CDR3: CASSSATGGNTEAFF
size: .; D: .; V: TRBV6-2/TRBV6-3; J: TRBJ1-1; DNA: TGTGCCAGCAGTTACAATGGTCCGAGGGCGGTGACTGAAGCTTTCTTT; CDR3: CASSYNGPRAVTEAFF
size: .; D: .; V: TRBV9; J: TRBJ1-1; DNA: TGTGCCAGCAGCGTCGGGACGGCGAACACTGAAGCTTTCTTT; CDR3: CASSVGTANTEAFF
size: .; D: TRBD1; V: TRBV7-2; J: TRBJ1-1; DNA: TGTGCCAGCAGCGCCGACAGGGTACGGGCTGAAGCTTTCTTT; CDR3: CASSADRVRAEAFF
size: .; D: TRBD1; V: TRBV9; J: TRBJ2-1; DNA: TGTGCCAGCAGCGCGACAGGGAGCTCCTACAATGAGCAGTTCTTC; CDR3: CASSATGSSYNEQFF
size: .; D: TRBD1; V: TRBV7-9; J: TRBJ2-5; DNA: TGTGCCAGCAGCTTAAAGCCGGGACAGGGGATACAAGAGACCCAGTACTTC; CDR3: CASSLKPGQGIQETQYF
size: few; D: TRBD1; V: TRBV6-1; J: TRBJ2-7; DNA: TGTGCCAGCAGTGAAAAGACAGGGGGCGGGTACGAGCAGTACTTC; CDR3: CASSEKTGGGYEQYF